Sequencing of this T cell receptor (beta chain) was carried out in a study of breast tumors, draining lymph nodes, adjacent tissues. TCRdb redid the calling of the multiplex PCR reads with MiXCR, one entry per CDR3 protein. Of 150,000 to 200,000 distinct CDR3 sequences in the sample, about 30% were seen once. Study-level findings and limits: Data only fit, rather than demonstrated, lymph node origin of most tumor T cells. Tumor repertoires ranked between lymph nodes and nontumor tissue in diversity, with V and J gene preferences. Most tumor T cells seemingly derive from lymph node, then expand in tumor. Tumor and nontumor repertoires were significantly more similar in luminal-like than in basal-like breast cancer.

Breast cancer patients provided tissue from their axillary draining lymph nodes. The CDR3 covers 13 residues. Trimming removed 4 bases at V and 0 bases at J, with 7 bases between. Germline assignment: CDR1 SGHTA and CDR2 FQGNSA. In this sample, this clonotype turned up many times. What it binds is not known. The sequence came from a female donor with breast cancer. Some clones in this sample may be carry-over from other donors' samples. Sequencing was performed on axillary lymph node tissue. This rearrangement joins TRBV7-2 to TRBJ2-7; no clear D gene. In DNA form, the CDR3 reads TGTGCCAGCAGCTCGTACGGCTCCTACGAGCAGTACTTC. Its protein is CASSSYGSYEQYF.